Listed here are 4 T cell receptor beta chains from one sample, sequenced in a study of blood T cells in healthy people across ages. Primed by a sample-barcoded 5' primer and a J-beta primer mix, a second PCR proceeded for roughly 6 to 12 cycles. Using its own MiXCR run on the 5' RACE reads, TCRdb lists one record per CDR3 protein. The data show 1.4 million or so distinct CDR3 sequences, approximately 43% seen once. The sample was blood. These receptors were taken from a woman aged 18-35 years in good health.

The J gene is TRBJ2-2, the V gene TRBV7-3; maybe TRBD1 (6 bases). The CDR3 consists of 15 residues. V was cut by 0 bases and J by 4 bases, with 9 bases left in between. Germline CDR1 and CDR2: SGHTA and FQGTGA. Here the CDR3 DNA reads TGTGCCAGCAGCTTAACGGGCAGGGGCACCGGGGAGCTGTTTTTT. This gives the protein CASSLTGRGTGELFF.

This clonotype was picked up a small number of times. Here the CDR3 DNA reads TGTGCCAGCAGCCATTTCTACCGGGACAGGGGCACAGATACGCAGTATTTT. Its translation is CASSHFYRDRGTDTQYF. V is TRBV3-1 and J is TRBJ2-3; 9 nucleotides align to TRBD1. Germline CDR1 reads LGHDT; CDR2 reads YNNKEL (reference sequence). Germline trimming cut 3 bases from V and 1 base from J; bases unmatched to any gene: 8. The CDR3 is 17 residues long.

This clonotype was observed a handful of times. This chain uses TRBV25-1 with TRBJ2-7; D gene uncertain. Trimming removed 2 bases from V and 7 bases from J, with 6 bases in between. CDR1 is MGHDK and CDR2 is SYGVNS in the germline V gene. CDR3 length: 11 residues. DNA for the CDR3: TGTGCCAGCAGTGAAGTGTCAGAGCAGTACTTC. Its translation is CASSEVSEQYF.

This clonotype came up a few times. V and J are TRBV27 and TRBJ1-2; D is unclear. Between the trimmed V and J ends, which lost 3 bases and 4 bases, there was a span of 15 bases. The CDR3 has 15 amino acids. The germline CDR1 and CDR2 sequences are MNHEY and SMNVEV (reference sequence). CDR3 sequence reads: CASSFGPTLIYGYTF. Written as DNA, the CDR3 is TGTGCCAGCAGTTTTGGCCCGACTCTTATCTATGGCTACACCTTC.